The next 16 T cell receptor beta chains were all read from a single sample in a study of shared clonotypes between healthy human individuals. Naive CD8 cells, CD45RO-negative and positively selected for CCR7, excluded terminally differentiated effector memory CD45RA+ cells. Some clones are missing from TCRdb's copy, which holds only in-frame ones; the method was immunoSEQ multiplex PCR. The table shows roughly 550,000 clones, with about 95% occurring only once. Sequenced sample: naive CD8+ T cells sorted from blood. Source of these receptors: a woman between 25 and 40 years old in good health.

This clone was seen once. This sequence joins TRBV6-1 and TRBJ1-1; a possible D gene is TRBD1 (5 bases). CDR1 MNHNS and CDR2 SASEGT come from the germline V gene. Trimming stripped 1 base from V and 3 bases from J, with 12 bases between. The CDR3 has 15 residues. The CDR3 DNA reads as TGTGCCAGCAGTGAAGGACCAGGGCGGGACACTGAAGCTTTCTTT. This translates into CASSEGPGRDTEAFF.

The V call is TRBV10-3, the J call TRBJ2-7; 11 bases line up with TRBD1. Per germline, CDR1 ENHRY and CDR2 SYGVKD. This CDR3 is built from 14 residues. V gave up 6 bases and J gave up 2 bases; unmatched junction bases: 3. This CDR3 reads CAIRDRGPTYEQYF. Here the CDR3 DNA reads TGTGCCATCAGGGACAGGGGGCCAACCTACGAGCAGTACTTC.

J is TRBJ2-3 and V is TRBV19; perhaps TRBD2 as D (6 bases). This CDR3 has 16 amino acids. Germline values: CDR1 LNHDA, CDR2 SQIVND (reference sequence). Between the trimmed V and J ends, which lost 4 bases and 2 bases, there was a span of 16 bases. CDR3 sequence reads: CASSTLSGGFTDTQYF. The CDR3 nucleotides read TGTGCCAGTAGTACCTTGAGTGGGGGGTTCACAGATACGCAGTATTTT.

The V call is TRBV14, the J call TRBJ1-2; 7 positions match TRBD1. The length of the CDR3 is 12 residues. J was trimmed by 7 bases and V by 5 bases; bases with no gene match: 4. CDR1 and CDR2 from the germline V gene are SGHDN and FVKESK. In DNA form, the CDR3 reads TGTGCCAGCAGCGGGGACAGTCTTGGCTACACCTTC. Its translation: CASSGDSLGYTF. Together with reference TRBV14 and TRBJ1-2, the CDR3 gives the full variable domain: EAGVTQFPSHSVIEKGQTVTLRCDPISGHDNLYWYRRVMGKEIKFLLHFVKESKQDESGMPNNRFLAERTGGTYSTLKVQPAELEDSGVYFCASSGDSLGYTFGSGTRLTVV.

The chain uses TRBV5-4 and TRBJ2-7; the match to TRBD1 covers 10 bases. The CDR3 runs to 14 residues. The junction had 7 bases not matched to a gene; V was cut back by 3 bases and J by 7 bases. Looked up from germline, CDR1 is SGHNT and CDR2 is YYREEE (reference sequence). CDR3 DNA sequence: TGTGCCAGCAGCTCCGGGACAGGGGTTTGGGAGCAGTACTTC. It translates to CASSSGTGVWEQYF.

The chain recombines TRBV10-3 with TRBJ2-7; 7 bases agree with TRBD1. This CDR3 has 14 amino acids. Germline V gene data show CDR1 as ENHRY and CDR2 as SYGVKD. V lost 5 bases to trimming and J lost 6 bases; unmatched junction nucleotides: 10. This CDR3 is CAISSTGDLGEQYF. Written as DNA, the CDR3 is TGTGCCATCAGTTCAACAGGGGATCTCGGCGAGCAGTACTTC.

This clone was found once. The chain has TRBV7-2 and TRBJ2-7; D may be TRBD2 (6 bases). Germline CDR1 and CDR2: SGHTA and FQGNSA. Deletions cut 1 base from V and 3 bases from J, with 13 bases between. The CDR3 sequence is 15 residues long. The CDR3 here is CASSLDASESYEQYF. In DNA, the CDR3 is TGTGCCAGCAGCTTAGATGCTAGCGAAAGCTACGAGCAGTACTTC. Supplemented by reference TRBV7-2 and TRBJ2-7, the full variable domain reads GAGVSQSPSNKVTEKGKDVELRCDPISGHTALYWYRQSLGQGLEFLIYFQGNSAPDKSGLPSDRFSAERTGGSVSTLTIQRTQQEDSAVYLCASSLDASESYEQYFGPGTRLTVT.

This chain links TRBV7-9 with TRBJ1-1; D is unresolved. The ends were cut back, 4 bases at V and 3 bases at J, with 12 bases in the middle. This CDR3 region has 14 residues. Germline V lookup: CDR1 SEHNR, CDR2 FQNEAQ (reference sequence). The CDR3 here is CASSSVVGYTEAFF. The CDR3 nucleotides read TGTGCCAGCAGCTCCGTGGTGGGGTACACTGAAGCTTTCTTT.

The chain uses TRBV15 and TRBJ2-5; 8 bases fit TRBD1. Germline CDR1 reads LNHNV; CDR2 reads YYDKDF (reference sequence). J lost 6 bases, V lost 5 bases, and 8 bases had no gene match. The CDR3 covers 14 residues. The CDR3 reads CATSGWTGTQTQYF. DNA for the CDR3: TGTGCCACCAGCGGTTGGACAGGGACGCAGACCCAGTACTTC.

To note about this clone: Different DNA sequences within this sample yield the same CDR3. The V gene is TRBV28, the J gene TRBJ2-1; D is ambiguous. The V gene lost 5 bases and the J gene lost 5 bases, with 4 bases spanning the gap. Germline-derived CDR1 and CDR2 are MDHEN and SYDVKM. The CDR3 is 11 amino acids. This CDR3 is CASSLNNEQFF. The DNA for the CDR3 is TGTGCCAGCAGTCTAAACAATGAGCAGTTCTTC.

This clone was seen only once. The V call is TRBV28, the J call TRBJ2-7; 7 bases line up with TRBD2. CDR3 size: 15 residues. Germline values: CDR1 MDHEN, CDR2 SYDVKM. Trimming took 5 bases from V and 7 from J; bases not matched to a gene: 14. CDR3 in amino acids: CASSTPQAGAVEQYF. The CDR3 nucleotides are TGTGCCAGCAGTACACCTCAGGCGGGAGCGGTAGAGCAGTACTTC.

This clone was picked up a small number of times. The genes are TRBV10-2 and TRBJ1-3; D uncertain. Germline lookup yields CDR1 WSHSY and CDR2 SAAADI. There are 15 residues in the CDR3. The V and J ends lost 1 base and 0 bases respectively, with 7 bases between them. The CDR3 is CASSEFADSGNTIYF. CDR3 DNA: TGCGCCAGCAGTGAGTTCGCGGACTCTGGAAACACCATATATTTT.

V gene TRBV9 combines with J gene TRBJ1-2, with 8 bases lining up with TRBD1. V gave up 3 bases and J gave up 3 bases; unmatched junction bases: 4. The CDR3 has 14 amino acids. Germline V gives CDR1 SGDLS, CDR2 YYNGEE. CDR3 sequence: CASSDSTGDYGYTF. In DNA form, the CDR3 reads TGTGCCAGCAGCGATTCGACAGGGGACTATGGCTACACCTTC.

The CDR3 is CASSETSGANTGELFF. In nucleotides, the CDR3 is TGTGCCAGCAGCGAGACCTCAGGAGCGAACACCGGGGAGCTGTTTTTT. This chain joins TRBV9 and TRBJ2-2; no definite D call. This CDR3 contains 16 residues. V was clipped by 3 bases and J by 0 bases, with 12 bases between them. The germline V gene encodes CDR1 SGDLS and CDR2 YYNGEE.

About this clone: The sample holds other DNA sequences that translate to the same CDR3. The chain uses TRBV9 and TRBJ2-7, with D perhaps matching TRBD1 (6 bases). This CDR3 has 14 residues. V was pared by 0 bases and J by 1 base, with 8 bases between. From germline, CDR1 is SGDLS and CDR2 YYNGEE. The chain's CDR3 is CASSVAGTSYEQYF. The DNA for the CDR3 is TGTGCCAGCAGCGTAGCGGGGACATCCTACGAGCAGTACTTC.

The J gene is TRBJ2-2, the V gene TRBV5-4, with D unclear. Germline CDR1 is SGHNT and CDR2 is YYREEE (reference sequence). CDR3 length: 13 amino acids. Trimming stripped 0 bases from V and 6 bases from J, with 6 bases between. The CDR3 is CASSLDRSGELFF. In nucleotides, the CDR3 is TGTGCCAGCAGCTTGGACCGGTCCGGGGAGCTGTTTTTT.